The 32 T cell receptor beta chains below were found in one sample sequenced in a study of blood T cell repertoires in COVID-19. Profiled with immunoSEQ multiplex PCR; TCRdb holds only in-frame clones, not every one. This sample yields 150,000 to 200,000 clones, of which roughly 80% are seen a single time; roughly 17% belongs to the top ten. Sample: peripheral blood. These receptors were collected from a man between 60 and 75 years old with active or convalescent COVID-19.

The CDR3 DNA is TGTGCCAGCAGCCCCCCACAGAACCATCAGCCCCAGCATTTT. Its translation is CASSPPQNHQPQHF. The chain has TRBV6-2 or TRBV6-3 and TRBJ1-5; D gene uncertain. The CDR3 is 14 residues long. Per the germline V gene, CDR1 is MNHEY and CDR2 is SVGEGT. V lost 6 bases, J lost 5 bases, and 14 bases lay in between.

The CDR3 coding sequence is TGTGCCAGCAGTTACTCGAGAGGGGAAGCTTTCTTT. It yields the protein CASSYSRGEAFF. The rearrangement uses TRBV6-5 and TRBJ1-1; D gene uncertain. The CDR3 runs to 12 residues. V was trimmed by 0 bases and J by 8 bases, leaving 7 bases between them. Germline-derived CDR1 and CDR2 are MNHEY and SVGAGI.

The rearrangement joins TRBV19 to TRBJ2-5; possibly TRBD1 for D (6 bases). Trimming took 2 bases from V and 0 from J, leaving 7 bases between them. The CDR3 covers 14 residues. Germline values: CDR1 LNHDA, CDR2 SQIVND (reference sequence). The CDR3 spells CASSIRTDQETQYF. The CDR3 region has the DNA TGTGCCAGTAGTATAAGGACAGACCAAGAGACCCAGTACTTC.

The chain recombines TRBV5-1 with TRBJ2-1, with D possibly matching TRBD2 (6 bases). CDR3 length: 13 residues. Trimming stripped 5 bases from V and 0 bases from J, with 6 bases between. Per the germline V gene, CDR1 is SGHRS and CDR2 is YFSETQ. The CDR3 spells CASREGSYNEQFF. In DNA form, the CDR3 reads TGCGCCAGCAGGGAGGGCTCCTACAATGAGCAGTTCTTC.

This chain's CDR3 is CASSSAGYNQPQHF. In nucleotides, the CDR3 is TGTGCCAGCAGCTCCGCAGGATACAATCAGCCCCAGCATTTT. V gene TRBV7-8 combines with J gene TRBJ1-5; D uncertain. Germline V gene data show CDR1 as SGHVS and CDR2 as FQNEAQ. The CDR3 covers 14 residues. Trimming cost V 4 bases and J 3 bases, with 10 bases left between them.

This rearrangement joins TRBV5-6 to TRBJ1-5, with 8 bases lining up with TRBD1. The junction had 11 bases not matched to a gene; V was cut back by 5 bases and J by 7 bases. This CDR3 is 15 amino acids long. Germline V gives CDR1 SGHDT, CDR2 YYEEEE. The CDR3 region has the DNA TGTGCCAGCAGTACCACAGGGGGGAGAGGACAGCCCCAGCATTTT. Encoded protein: CASSTTGGRGQPQHF.

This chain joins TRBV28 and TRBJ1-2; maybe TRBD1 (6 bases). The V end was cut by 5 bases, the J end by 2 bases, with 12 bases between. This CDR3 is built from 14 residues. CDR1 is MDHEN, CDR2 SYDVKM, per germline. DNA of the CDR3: TGTGCCAGCAGTCAGATCACAGGGAACTATGGCTACACCTTC. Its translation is CASSQITGNYGYTF.

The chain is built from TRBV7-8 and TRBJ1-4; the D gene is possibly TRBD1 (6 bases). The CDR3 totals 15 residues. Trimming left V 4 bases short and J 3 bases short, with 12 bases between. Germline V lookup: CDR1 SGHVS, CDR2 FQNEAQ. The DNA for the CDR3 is TGTGCCAGCAGCTCTCGGACAGAGGCTAATGAAAAACTGTTTTTT. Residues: CASSSRTEANEKLFF.

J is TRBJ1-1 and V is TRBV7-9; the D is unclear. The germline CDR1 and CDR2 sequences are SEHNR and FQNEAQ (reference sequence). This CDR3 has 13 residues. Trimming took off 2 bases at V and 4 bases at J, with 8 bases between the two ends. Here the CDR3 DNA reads TGTGCCAGCAGCTTAAGCAGCGGCACTGAAGCTTTCTTT. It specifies CASSLSSGTEAFF.

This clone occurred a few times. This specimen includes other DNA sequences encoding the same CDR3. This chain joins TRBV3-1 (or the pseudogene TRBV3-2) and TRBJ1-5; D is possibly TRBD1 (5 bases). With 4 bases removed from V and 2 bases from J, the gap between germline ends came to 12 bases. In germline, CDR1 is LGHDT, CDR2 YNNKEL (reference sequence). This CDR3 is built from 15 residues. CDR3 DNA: TGTGCCAGCAGCCCCGACAGTAGTGGCAATCAGCCCCAGCATTTT. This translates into CASSPDSSGNQPQHF.

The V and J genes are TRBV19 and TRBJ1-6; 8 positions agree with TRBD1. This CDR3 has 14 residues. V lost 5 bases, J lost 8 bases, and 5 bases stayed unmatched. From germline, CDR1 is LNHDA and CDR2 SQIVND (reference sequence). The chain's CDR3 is CASSRQGIDSPLHF. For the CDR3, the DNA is TGTGCCAGTAGTCGACAGGGGATTGATTCACCCCTCCACTTT.

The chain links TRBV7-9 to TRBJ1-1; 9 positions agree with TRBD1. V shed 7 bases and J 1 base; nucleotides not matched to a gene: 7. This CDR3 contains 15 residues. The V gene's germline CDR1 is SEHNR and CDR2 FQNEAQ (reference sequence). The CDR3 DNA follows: TGTGCCAGCACCAGGAGGGACAGGGAGAACACTGAAGCTTTCTTT. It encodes CASTRRDRENTEAFF.

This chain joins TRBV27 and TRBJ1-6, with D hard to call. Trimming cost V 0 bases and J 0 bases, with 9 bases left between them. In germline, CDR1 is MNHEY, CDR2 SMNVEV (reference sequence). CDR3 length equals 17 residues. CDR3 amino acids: CASSLSSGSSYNSPLHF. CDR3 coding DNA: TGTGCCAGCAGTTTATCTAGTGGGAGCTCCTATAATTCACCCCTCCACTTT.

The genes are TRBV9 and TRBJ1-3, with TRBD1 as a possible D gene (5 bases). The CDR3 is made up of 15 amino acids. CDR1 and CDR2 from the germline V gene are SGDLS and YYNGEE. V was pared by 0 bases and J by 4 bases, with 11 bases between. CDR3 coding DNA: TGTGCCAGCAGCGTAGAGCCAGCAGGGGGAAACACCATATATTTT. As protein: CASSVEPAGGNTIYF.

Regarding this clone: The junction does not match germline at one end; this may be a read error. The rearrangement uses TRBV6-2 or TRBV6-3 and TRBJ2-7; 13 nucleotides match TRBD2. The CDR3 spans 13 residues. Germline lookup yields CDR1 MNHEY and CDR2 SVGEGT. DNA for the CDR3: TGTGCCAGCAGTCCAGGGACTAGCGGGGCCGTCATTTTC. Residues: CASSPGTSGAVIF.

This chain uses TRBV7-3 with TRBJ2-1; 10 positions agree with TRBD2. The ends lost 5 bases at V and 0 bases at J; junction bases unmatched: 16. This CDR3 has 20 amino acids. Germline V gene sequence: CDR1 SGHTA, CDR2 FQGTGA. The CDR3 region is CASSPHPSSGSLPSYNEQFF. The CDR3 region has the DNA TGTGCCAGCAGCCCACATCCCTCTAGCGGGAGTTTACCCTCCTACAATGAGCAGTTCTTC.

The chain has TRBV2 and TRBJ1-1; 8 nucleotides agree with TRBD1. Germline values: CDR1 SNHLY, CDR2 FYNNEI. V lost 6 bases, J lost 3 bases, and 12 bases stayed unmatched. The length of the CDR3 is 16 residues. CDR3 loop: CASRPRDRIIDTEAFF. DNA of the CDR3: TGTGCCAGCAGACCCCGGGACAGGATAATCGACACTGAAGCTTTCTTT. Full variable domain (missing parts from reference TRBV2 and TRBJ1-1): EPEVTQTPSHQVTQMGQEVILRCVPISNHLYFYWYRQILGQKVEFLVSFYNNEISEKSEIFDDQFSVERPDGSNFTLKIRSTKLEDSAMYFCASRPRDRIIDTEAFFGQGTRLTVV.

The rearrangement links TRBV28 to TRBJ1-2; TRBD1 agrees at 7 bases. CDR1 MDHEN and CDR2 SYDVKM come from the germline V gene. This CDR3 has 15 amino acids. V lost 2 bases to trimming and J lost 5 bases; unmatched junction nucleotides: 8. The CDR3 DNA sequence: TGTGCCAGCAGTTTACTTAGGAAACAGGGGTATGGCTACACCTTC. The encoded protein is CASSLLRKQGYGYTF.

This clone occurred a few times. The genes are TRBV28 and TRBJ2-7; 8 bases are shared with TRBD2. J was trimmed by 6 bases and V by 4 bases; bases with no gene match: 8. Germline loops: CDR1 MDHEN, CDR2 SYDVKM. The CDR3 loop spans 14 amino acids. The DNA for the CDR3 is TGTGCCAGCAGTTCAGCGGGAGAGGGGGGCGAGCAGTACTTC. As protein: CASSSAGEGGEQYF.

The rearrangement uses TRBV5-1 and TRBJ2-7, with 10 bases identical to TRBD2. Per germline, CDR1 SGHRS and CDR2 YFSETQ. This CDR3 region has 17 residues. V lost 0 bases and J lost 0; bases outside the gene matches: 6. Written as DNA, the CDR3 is TGCGCCAGCAGCTTGGTCGGACTAGCGGAGGTCTCCTACGAGCAGTACTTC. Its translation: CASSLVGLAEVSYEQYF.

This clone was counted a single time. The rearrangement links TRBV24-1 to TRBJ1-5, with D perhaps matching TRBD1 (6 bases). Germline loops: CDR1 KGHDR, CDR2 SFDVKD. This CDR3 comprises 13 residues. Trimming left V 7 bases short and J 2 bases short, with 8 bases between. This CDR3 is CATRNRGNQPQHF. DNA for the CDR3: TGTGCCACCAGGAACAGGGGCAATCAGCCCCAGCATTTT.

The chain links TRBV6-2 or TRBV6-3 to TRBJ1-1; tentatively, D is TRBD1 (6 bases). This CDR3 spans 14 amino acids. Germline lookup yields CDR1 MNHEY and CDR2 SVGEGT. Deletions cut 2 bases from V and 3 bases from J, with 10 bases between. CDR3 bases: TGTGCCAGCAGTTACCCACAGGGTGACACTGAAGCTTTCTTT. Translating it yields CASSYPQGDTEAFF.

The DNA for the CDR3 is TGTGCCAGCAGCTTCGGCGGGAGTGGGGGCTCCGAGCAGTACTTC. This sequence encodes CASSFGGSGGSEQYF. The chain joins TRBV5-8 to TRBJ2-7, with D tentatively TRBD2 (7 bases). CDR1 and CDR2 (germline): SGHTS, YDEGEE. Trimming took off 2 bases at V and 6 bases at J, with 18 bases between the two ends. This CDR3 has 15 residues.

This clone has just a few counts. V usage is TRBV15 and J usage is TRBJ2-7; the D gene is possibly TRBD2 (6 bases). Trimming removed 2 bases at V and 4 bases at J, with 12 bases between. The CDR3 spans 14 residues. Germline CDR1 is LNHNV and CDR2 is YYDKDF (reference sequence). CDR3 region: CATSRQGSGYEQYF. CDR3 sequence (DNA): TGTGCCACCAGCAGACAGGGCAGCGGGTACGAGCAGTACTTC.

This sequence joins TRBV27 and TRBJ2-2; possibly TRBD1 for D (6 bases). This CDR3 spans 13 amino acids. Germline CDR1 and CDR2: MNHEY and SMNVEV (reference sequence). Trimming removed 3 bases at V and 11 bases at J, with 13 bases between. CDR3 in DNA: TGTGCCAGCAGTTTTCTACAGGGTCAAGAGCTGTTTTTT. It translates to CASSFLQGQELFF.

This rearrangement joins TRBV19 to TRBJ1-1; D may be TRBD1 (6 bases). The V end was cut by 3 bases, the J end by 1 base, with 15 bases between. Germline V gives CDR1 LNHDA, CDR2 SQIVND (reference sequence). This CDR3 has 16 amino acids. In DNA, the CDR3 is TGTGCCAGTAGTATGCTACAGGGAAAGGGGAACACTGAAGCTTTCTTT. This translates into CASSMLQGKGNTEAFF.

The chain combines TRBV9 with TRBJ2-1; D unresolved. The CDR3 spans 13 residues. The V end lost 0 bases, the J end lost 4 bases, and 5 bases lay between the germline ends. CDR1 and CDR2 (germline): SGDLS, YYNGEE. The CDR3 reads CASSVVEYNEQFF. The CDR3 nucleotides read TGTGCCAGCAGCGTAGTCGAGTACAATGAGCAGTTCTTC.

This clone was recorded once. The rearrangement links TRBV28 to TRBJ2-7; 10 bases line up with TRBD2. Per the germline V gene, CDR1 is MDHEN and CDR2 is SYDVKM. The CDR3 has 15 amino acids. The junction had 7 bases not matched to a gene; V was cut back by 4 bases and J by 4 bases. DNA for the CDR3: TGTGCCAGCAGTTCCTTAGCGGGAGGCGGGTACGAGCAGTACTTC. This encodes CASSSLAGGGYEQYF.

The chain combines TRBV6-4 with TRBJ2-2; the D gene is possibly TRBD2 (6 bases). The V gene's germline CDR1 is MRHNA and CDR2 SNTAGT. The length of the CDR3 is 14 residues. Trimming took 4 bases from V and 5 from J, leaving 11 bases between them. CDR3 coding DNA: TGTGCCAGCAGTGTCGAGCGGGCAACCGGGGAGCTGTTTTTT. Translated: CASSVERATGELFF.

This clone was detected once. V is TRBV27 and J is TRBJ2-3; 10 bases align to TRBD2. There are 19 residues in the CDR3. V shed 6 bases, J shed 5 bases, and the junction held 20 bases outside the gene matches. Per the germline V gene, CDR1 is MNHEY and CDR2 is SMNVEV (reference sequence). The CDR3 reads CASSPGLAGESRLGDTQYF. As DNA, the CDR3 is TGTGCCAGCAGCCCGGGGCTAGCGGGAGAGTCTCGGTTAGGAGATACGCAGTATTTT.

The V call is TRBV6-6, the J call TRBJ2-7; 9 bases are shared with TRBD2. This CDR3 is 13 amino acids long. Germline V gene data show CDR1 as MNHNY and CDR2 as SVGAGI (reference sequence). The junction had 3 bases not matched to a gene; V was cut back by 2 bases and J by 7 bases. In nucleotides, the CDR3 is TGTGCCAGCAGTTACGCGGGAGGGAGGGAGCAGTACTTC. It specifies CASSYAGGREQYF.

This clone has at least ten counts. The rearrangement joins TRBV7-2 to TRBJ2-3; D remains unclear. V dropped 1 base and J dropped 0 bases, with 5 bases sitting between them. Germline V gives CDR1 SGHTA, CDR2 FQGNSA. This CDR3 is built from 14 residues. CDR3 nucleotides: TGTGCCAGCAGCTTAGGGCCAAGCACAGATACGCAGTATTTT. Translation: CASSLGPSTDTQYF.